This T cell receptor (beta chain) was captured in a study of T cell repertoires in cytomegalovirus infection. Study observations and caveats: Within the response measured ex vivo, HLA-C-restricted CMV-specific TCR beta clonotypes were dominant.

TCRdb redid the calling of the reads with MiXCR, one entry per CDR3 protein. This table has roughly 630,000 distinct CDR3 sequences, roughly 26% appearing once. Trimming took off 0 bases at V and 4 bases at J, with 10 bases between the two ends. The CDR3 sequence is 15 residues long. Germline loops: CDR1 MNHEY, CDR2 SVGEGT. This clonotype has a handful of counts. Antigen specificity is unknown. The TCR originated in a human donor in good health (CMV status not recorded). Some clones in this sample may be carry-over from other donors' samples. The V gene is TRBV6-2 or TRBV6-3, the J gene TRBJ1-3; a weak D match, TRBD1 (6 bases). The sample taken for sequencing was CD8+ T cells from PBMCs. The CDR3 spells CASSYSAGAGNTIYF. In nucleotides, the CDR3 is TGTGCCAGCAGTTACTCGGCAGGGGCCGGAAACACCATATATTTT.